Here is one T cell receptor beta chain with its context. The data are from a study of shared clonotypes between healthy human individuals. Sequencing used immunoSEQ multiplex PCR; TCRdb keeps in-frame clones, though not all of them. The table has some 1,100,000 clones, approximately 78% seen once. V was pared by 4 bases and J by 9 bases, with 10 bases of the junction left unmatched. CDR3 length: 14 amino acids. Germline values: CDR1 MNHEY, CDR2 SMNVEV (reference sequence). This TCR was recovered from a man between 18 and 29 years old in good health. Some clones in this sample may be carry-over from other donors' samples. The chain links TRBV27 to TRBJ1-2, with TRBD1 matching over 8 bases. Specimen: memory CD4+ T cells from PBMCs. As for subset: CD45RA-negative fraction. Here the CDR3 DNA reads TGTGCCAGCAGTTCCGTGGCAGGGGGCTTAAGCTACACCTTC. The encoded protein is CASSSVAGGLSYTF.